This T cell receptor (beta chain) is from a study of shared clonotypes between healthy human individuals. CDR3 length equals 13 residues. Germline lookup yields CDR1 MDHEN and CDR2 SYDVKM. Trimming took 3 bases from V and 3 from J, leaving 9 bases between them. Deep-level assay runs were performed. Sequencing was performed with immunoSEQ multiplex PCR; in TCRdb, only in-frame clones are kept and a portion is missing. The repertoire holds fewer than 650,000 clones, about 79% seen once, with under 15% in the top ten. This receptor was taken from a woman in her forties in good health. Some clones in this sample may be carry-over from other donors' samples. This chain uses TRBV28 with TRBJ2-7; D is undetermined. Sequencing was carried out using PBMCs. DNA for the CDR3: TGTGCCAGCAGTTTCCATCGATTCTACGAGCAGTACTTC. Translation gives CASSFHRFYEQYF.